Following are 12 T cell receptor beta chains from one sample sequenced in a study of T cell responses to AZD1222 COVID-19 vaccine (dated by TCRdb to about 2021). Explained via the paper, the time point label denotes: about 28 days (+/-7) after the second vaccine dose. Library generation was performed with the immunoSEQ multiplex PCR assay. The table was pulled from immuneACCESS by TCRdb, which kept in-frame rearrangements only. Such tables lose some clones; where checked, under half of the loss comes from unresolved V genes, and the rest has no known cause. This sample gives about 180,000 clones in total; about nine tenths of them show up just once. The ten most abundant clones make up less than 2.5% of the sample. Sample: peripheral blood, taken 28 days after the second AZD1222 dose. These receptors were collected from an adult who received the AZD1222 COVID-19 vaccine.

CDR3 sequence: CASSLTADTQYF. The DNA of the CDR3 is TGTGCCAGCAGCTTAACGGCAGATACGCAGTATTTT. The V and J genes are TRBV7-3 and TRBJ2-3; D not certain. Trimming shortened V by 0 bases and J by 4 bases, and 2 bases separated the two germline ends. The CDR3 covers 12 residues. Germline values: CDR1 SGHTA, CDR2 FQGTGA.

This clone was seen once. The chain combines TRBV5-1 with TRBJ1-4; D unclear. V gave up 0 bases and J gave up 8 bases, with 14 bases separating them. The germline V gene encodes CDR1 SGHRS and CDR2 YFSETQ. The CDR3 runs 15 residues. The CDR3 here is CASSLATAAGEKLFF. In DNA form, the CDR3 reads TGCGCCAGCAGCTTGGCGACGGCCGCCGGGGAAAAACTGTTTTTT. Looking up the rest from reference TRBV5-1 and TRBJ1-4 gives the full variable domain: KAGVTQTPRYLIKTRGQQVTLSCSPISGHRSVSWYQQTPGQGLQFLFEYFSETQRNKGNFPGRFSGRQFSNSRSEMNVSTLELGDSALYLCASSLATAAGEKLFFGSGTQLSVL.

The chain couples TRBV3-1 (or the pseudogene TRBV3-2) to TRBJ1-2; 7 bases are shared with TRBD1. There are 15 residues in the CDR3. J lost 8 bases, V lost 1 base, and 10 bases had no gene match. Germline CDR1 is LGHDT and CDR2 is YNNKEL (reference sequence). The CDR3 sequence: CASSQGSSGTVGYTF. CDR3 sequence (DNA): TGTGCCAGCAGCCAAGGATCTTCCGGGACAGTCGGCTACACCTTC.

The chain employs TRBV7-2 and TRBJ2-2; 8 nucleotides align to TRBD1. This CDR3 contains 15 residues. Germline CDR1 is SGHTA and CDR2 is FQGNSA. Germline trimming cut 3 bases from V and 4 bases from J; bases unmatched to any gene: 4. CDR3 sequence reads: CASSFGRGRTGELFF. The CDR3, as DNA: TGTGCCAGCAGCTTCGGCAGGGGGCGCACCGGGGAGCTGTTTTTT.

The V gene is TRBV6-5, the J gene TRBJ2-7; a weak D match, TRBD1 (6 bases). Between the trimmed V and J ends, which lost 5 bases and 0 bases, there was a span of 14 bases. The CDR3 has 15 residues. Germline CDR1 and CDR2: MNHEY and SVGAGI. CDR3 DNA: TGTGCCAGCAGTCCGACAGGATTCAGCTCCTACGAGCAGTACTTC. It translates to CASSPTGFSSYEQYF.

This chain links TRBV6-6 with TRBJ1-1; no reliable D call. V lost 6 bases and J 0 bases, leaving 8 bases between the germline ends. Germline CDR1 MNHNY, CDR2 SVGAGI (reference sequence). The CDR3 runs 13 residues. CDR3 nucleotide sequence: TGTGCCAGCAGGGGCCCCATGAACACTGAAGCTTTCTTT. Amino acid sequence: CASRGPMNTEAFF.

The gene calls are TRBV27 and TRBJ1-3; D remains unclear. V dropped 5 bases and J dropped 3 bases, with 11 bases sitting between them. The CDR3 covers 14 residues. Germline lookup yields CDR1 MNHEY and CDR2 SMNVEV (reference sequence). DNA of the CDR3: TGTGCCAGCAGTCGCAGCGGGCTTGGAAACACCATATATTTT. It encodes CASSRSGLGNTIYF.

The V and J genes are TRBV21-1 and TRBJ2-2; TRBD1, the D gene given by the table, was not confirmed from the DNA. TRBV21-1 is a pseudogene. The CDR3 is 15 residues long. The CDR3 region is CASSKAVQDTGELFF. The CDR3 DNA follows: TGTGCCAGCAGCAAAGCGGTACAGGACACCGGGGAGCTGTTTTTT.

The chain couples TRBV4-1 to TRBJ2-1; TRBD2 matches 9 bases. The CDR3 sequence is 18 residues long. V shed 0 bases, J shed 2 bases, and the junction held 8 bases outside the gene matches. Per germline, CDR1 MGHRA and CDR2 YSYEKL. The DNA for the CDR3 is TGCGCCAGCAGCCAAGAAATGGTAGGGACTAGCCCCTACAATGAGCAGTTCTTC. It translates to CASSQEMVGTSPYNEQFF.

The V gene is TRBV30, the J gene TRBJ1-3; no firm D call. CDR1 is GTSNPN, CDR2 SVGIG, per germline (reference sequence). V was clipped by 0 bases and J by 0 bases, with 18 bases between them. The CDR3 is 18 amino acids. The CDR3 reads CAWSVTRTSTFSGNTIYF. CDR3 coding DNA: TGTGCCTGGAGTGTGACTCGGACTTCTACCTTCTCTGGAAACACCATATATTTT.

This chain links TRBV7-9 with TRBJ2-7, with D unresolved. Between the trimmed V and J ends, which lost 0 bases and 2 bases, there was a span of 11 bases. Germline V CDR1 and CDR2: SEHNR, FQNEAQ (reference sequence). CDR3 size: 15 residues. In DNA form, the CDR3 reads TGTGCCAGCAGCTTAGCTGGGATTGCTACCTACGAGCAGTACTTC. This gives the protein CASSLAGIATYEQYF.

The chain has TRBV9 and TRBJ2-2; TRBD1 aligns across 7 bases. The germline V gene has CDR1 SGDLS and CDR2 YYNGEE. The trim removed 3 bases at V and 3 bases at J, leaving 5 bases unmatched. The CDR3 is 15 residues long. CDR3 DNA: TGTGCCAGCAGCGGGAACAGGGGCGACACCGGGGAGCTGTTTTTT. It encodes CASSGNRGDTGELFF. The full variable domain, its missing parts supplied by reference TRBV9 and TRBJ2-2, is DSGVTQTPKHLITATGQRVTLRCSPRSGDLSVYWYQQSLDQGLQFLIQYYNGEERAKGNILERFSAQQFPDLHSELNLSSLELGDSALYFCASSGNRGDTGELFFGEGSRLTVL.